This T cell receptor (beta chain) was sequenced for a study of beta chain features in type 1 diabetes. The germline V gene encodes CDR1 MDHEN and CDR2 SYDVKM. The CDR3 is 15 residues long. The V gene lost 9 bases and the J gene lost 4 bases, with 21 bases spanning the gap. Of the isolated RNA, all was reverse transcribed, and so the sequenced material was expressed TCRB transcripts. Sequencing used immunoSEQ multiplex PCR; TCRdb keeps in-frame clones, though not all of them. The data contain 120,000 to 150,000 clones, about 7.1% of them singletons. The chain is built from TRBV28 and TRBJ1-1; D possibly corresponds to TRBD1 (6 bases). The sequenced material came from central memory CD4+ T cells from blood. The sequence derives from a woman aged 25 to 45 in good health. The CDR3 nucleotides read TGTGCCAGTCCCCCTAGATTCGCAGGGGCCACTGAAGCTTTCTTT. Translating it yields CASPPRFAGATEAFF.